A single sample gave rise to the 3 T cell receptor beta chains below, sequenced in a study of response to subunit inactivated influenza vaccine. TCRdb redid the calling of the RT-PCR reads with MiXCR, one entry per CDR3 protein. The data hold about 480,000 distinct CDR3 sequences, with roughly 25% observed a single time. The sample here was CD4+ T cells sorted from PBMCs, taken approximately 5 days after vaccination. These receptor sequences come from a man aged 50 or older who received an inactivated influenza vaccine.

This clonotype was observed a handful of times. The gene calls are TRBV5-1 and TRBJ2-1; 13 bases match TRBD2. The CDR3 runs to 18 residues. Looked up from germline, CDR1 is SGHRS and CDR2 is YFSETQ. The V gene end was trimmed by 2 bases and the J gene end by 3 bases; junction bases not matched to a gene: 8. CDR3 sequence (DNA): TGCGCCAGCAGCTTACGGACTAGCGGGAGTATCGGCTACAATGAGCAGTTCTTC. Its protein product is CASSLRTSGSIGYNEQFF.

The chain is built from TRBV7-2 and TRBJ2-6, with 7 positions matching TRBD2. There are 14 residues in the CDR3. Trimming at V came to 5 bases and at J to 13 bases, leaving 11 bases not matched to a gene. Per germline, CDR1 SGHTA and CDR2 FQGNSA. This CDR3 reads CASSLLGAGPVLTF. Here the CDR3 DNA reads TGTGCCAGCAGCCTCCTGGGAGCGGGGCCGGTCCTGACTTTC.

V is TRBV10-3 and J is TRBJ2-6; a weak D match, TRBD1 (6 bases). The CDR3 is made up of 15 amino acids. Trimming took off 6 bases at V and 0 bases at J, with 9 bases between the two ends. Germline values: CDR1 ENHRY, CDR2 SYGVKD. CDR3 DNA sequence: TGTGCCATCAGCGGACAGTACTCTGGGGCCAACGTCCTGACTTTC. It codes for CAISGQYSGANVLTF.